The 10 T cell receptor beta chains given below trace back to one sample, sequenced in a study of CD8 T cells in ankylosing spondylitis (dated by TCRdb to the late 2010s). Receptor amplification or capture employed 5' RACE. Data came from an Illumina HiSeq 2500. Using fastp trimming at Q25 and MiXCR clonotype assembly, TCRdb reanalyzed the public sequencing data and kept in-frame beta chains. Entries are consolidated by CDR3 protein sequence, retaining the most common genes and DNA. Recorded for this sample are 100,000 to 150,000 distinct CDR3 sequences; roughly 15% of them occurred a single time. Just under 3% of the sample belongs to the ten largest clones. The sample was blood, either unsorted or a sorted T cell fraction (not recorded which). Receptors were obtained from a female donor with ankylosing spondylitis or in good health (not recorded which).

V gene TRBV6-5 combines with J gene TRBJ2-5, with D uncertain. The CDR3 has 14 residues. Per the germline V gene, CDR1 is MNHEY and CDR2 is SVGAGI. The germline V and J ends were trimmed by 2 bases and 1 base, with 8 bases remaining between them. The CDR3 reads CASSYGHLQETQYF. CDR3 bases: TGTGCCAGCAGTTACGGGCACCTCCAAGAGACCCAGTACTTC.

This clonotype was observed a few times. This chain links TRBV7-3 with TRBJ2-2, with a weak D call TRBD1 (6 bases). The CDR3 totals 15 residues. Germline CDR1 reads SGHTA; CDR2 reads FQGTGA. V lost 3 bases, J lost 6 bases, and 14 bases lay in between. In DNA form, the CDR3 reads TGTGCCAGCAGCTTGGGCCAGGGGAATCCCGGGGAGCTGTTTTTT. Its protein is CASSLGQGNPGELFF. Supplemented by reference TRBV7-3 and TRBJ2-2, the full variable domain reads GAGVSQTPSNKVTEKGKYVELRCDPISGHTALYWYRQSLGQGPEFLIYFQGTGAADDSGLPNDRFFAVRPEGSVSTLKIQRTERGDSAVYLCASSLGQGNPGELFFGEGSRLTVL.

The chain combines TRBV30 with TRBJ2-1; the match to TRBD1 covers 7 bases. This CDR3 comprises 15 residues. Losses at the gene ends were 3 bases for V and 6 bases for J; bases not matched to a gene: 11. Per the germline V gene, CDR1 is GTSNPN and CDR2 is SVGIG (reference sequence). The CDR3 DNA is TGTGCCTGGAGCCCCCCAGGGGGAAGAGGCAATGAGCAGTTCTTC. Its protein product is CAWSPPGGRGNEQFF.

This clonotype was observed a few times. The V call is TRBV12-3 or TRBV12-4, the J call TRBJ1-1, with D perhaps matching TRBD1 (5 bases). V lost 2 bases and J 8 bases, leaving 9 bases between the germline ends. The CDR3 runs 12 residues. The DNA for the CDR3 is TGTGCCAGCAGTTTATATCAGGGCGAAGCTTTCTTT. It codes for CASSLYQGEAFF.

This clonotype was seen more than once but under ten times. J is TRBJ2-7 and V is TRBV2; D possibly corresponds to TRBD2 (6 bases). V lost 2 bases, J lost 2 bases, and 13 bases lay in between. This CDR3 comprises 15 residues. Germline loops: CDR1 SNHLY, CDR2 FYNNEI. The CDR3 reads CASSETRTGAYEQYF. CDR3 bases: TGTGCCAGCAGTGAAACCCGGACGGGAGCCTACGAGCAGTACTTC.

The CDR3 reads CASSPGFRGTGELFF. CDR3 DNA sequence: TGTGCCAGCAGCCCGGGCTTCAGGGGCACCGGGGAGCTGTTTTTT. The chain recombines TRBV4-2 with TRBJ2-2; a possible D gene is TRBD1 (6 bases). Trimming stripped 4 bases from V and 4 bases from J, with 13 bases between. Per the germline V gene, CDR1 is LGHNA and CDR2 is YNFKEQ. The CDR3 contains 15 residues.

The chain couples TRBV12-3 or TRBV12-4 to TRBJ1-2; tentative D call: TRBD1 (6 bases). Trimming shortened V by 2 bases and J by 7 bases, and 11 bases separated the two germline ends. The CDR3 is 13 amino acids. CDR3 DNA sequence: TGTGCCAGCAGTTTATCAGGGGCTGGTGGCTACACCTTC. It translates to CASSLSGAGGYTF.

This clonotype was seen more than once but under ten times. This chain links TRBV20-1 with TRBJ2-7; no clear D gene. This CDR3 comprises 13 residues. The germline gives CDR1 DFQATT, CDR2 SNEGSKA (reference sequence). Trimming cost V 0 bases and J 7 bases, with 13 bases left between them. This CDR3 reads CSARDRIKLEQYF. CDR3 sequence (DNA): TGCAGTGCTAGAGACAGGATCAAGCTGGAGCAGTACTTC.

The chain joins TRBV7-8 to TRBJ2-7; 10 nucleotides align to TRBD1. CDR1 and CDR2 (germline): SGHVS, FQNEAQ. The trim removed 6 bases at V and 7 bases at J, leaving 12 bases unmatched. CDR3 length equals 15 residues. CDR3 amino acids: CASSSRDRGPTEQYF. The DNA for the CDR3 is TGTGCCAGCAGTTCCCGGGACAGGGGACCTACTGAGCAGTACTTC.

Many counts were recorded for this clonotype. The chain uses TRBV4-1 and TRBJ2-3; D possibly corresponds to TRBD2 (5 bases). The germline V and J ends were trimmed by 1 base and 11 bases, with 13 bases remaining between them. This CDR3 comprises 13 residues. Germline lookup yields CDR1 MGHRA and CDR2 YSYEKL. Here the CDR3 reads CASSQARGRWQYF. CDR3 bases: TGCGCCAGCAGCCAAGCACGAGGGAGATGGCAGTATTTT.